These 10 T cell receptor beta chains were sequenced from one sample in a study of regulatory T cells in long-lasting Graves disease. Time point noted: persistent/refractory GD, antithyroid drugs over 5 years with positive TRAb. After RNA was extracted from PBMCs, the TCR library was made from it. Researchers made TCR beta libraries by using iRepertoire HTBI primers and running Arm-PCR on CDR3 regions. TCRdb re-called the multiplex PCR reads with MiXCR, one entry per CDR3 protein. The table includes 700,000 or so distinct CDR3 sequences, around 32% detected once. The sample here was peripheral blood mononuclear cells (PBMCs), taken when the disease was refractory, from a patient treated with antithyroid drugs. Receptors were obtained from a female donor with Graves disease.

This clonotype was seen a handful of times. This chain joins TRBV29-1 and TRBJ2-2; 10 bases align to TRBD2. The junction had 9 bases not matched to a gene; V was cut back by 3 bases and J by 5 bases. Looked up from germline, CDR1 is SQVTM and CDR2 is ANQGSEA. CDR3 length: 16 residues. The CDR3 region has the DNA TGCAGCGTTGACCCCGGGCTAGCGGGAGTAACCGGGGAGCTGTTTTTT. The encoded protein is CSVDPGLAGVTGELFF.

The chain recombines TRBV6-1 with TRBJ1-2, with D possibly TRBD1 on 5 matching bases. CDR3 size: 12 residues. CDR1 MNHNS and CDR2 SASEGT come from the germline V gene. Trimming cost V 4 bases and J 8 bases, with 11 bases left between them. Here the CDR3 reads CASSGGTEGYTF. For the CDR3, the DNA is TGTGCCAGCAGTGGGGGGACTGAGGGCTACACCTTC.

The chain uses TRBV20-1 and TRBJ1-2; D is possibly TRBD1 (5 bases). The CDR3 has 12 amino acids. V was shortened by 0 bases and J by 6 bases, with 8 bases between the two germline ends. Germline V gene sequence: CDR1 DFQATT, CDR2 SNEGSKA (reference sequence). The CDR3 DNA sequence: TGCAGTGCTAGAGATTGGGGGGATGGCTACACCTTC. It encodes CSARDWGDGYTF.

This clonotype appeared a few times. This sequence joins TRBV10-3 and TRBJ2-7; either TRBD1 or TRBD2 may supply D (5 bases each). CDR1 and CDR2 from the germline V gene are ENHRY and SYGVKD. The CDR3 contains 14 residues. V was cut by 10 bases and J by 1 base, with 17 bases left in between. CDR3 sequence: CATISGRNSYEQYF. In DNA, the CDR3 is TGTGCCACCATTTCGGGACGGAATTCCTACGAGCAGTACTTC.

The chain is built from TRBV20-1 and TRBJ1-1, with no clear D. This CDR3 is built from 16 residues. Germline V lookup: CDR1 DFQATT, CDR2 SNEGSKA (reference sequence). Trimming shortened V by 1 base and J by 1 base, and 16 bases separated the two germline ends. CDR3 sequence: CSARAHTRLGNTEAFF. DNA of the CDR3: TGCAGTGCTAGAGCCCATACCAGATTAGGGAACACTGAAGCTTTCTTT.

This clonotype was detected a few times. The rearrangement joins TRBV5-1 to TRBJ2-7, with D unresolved. The ends were cut back, 2 bases at V and 0 bases at J, with 12 bases in the middle. Per germline, CDR1 SGHRS and CDR2 YFSETQ. The CDR3 has 15 amino acids. CDR3 coding DNA: TGCGCCAGCAGCTTTACAGTCGCCAGCTCCTACGAGCAGTACTTC. It codes for CASSFTVASSYEQYF.

This chain connects TRBV18 to TRBJ2-5, with TRBD2 as a possible D gene (5 bases). V was cut by 1 base and J by 1 base, with 10 bases left in between. This CDR3 is 15 amino acids long. Germline V gene data show CDR1 as KGHSH and CDR2 as LQKENI. The CDR3 sequence is CASSPRGYTQETQYF. The CDR3 DNA is TGTGCCAGCTCACCACGAGGGTACACCCAAGAGACCCAGTACTTC.

This clonotype was recorded many times. The chain links TRBV28 to TRBJ1-5; D gene ambiguous. V lost 6 bases and J 7 bases, leaving 22 bases between the germline ends. The CDR3 spans 16 residues. Germline loops: CDR1 MDHEN, CDR2 SYDVKM. The CDR3 region is CASSSPRAPLRQPQHF. The CDR3 DNA reads TGTGCCAGCAGCTCGCCCCGGGCGCCGTTACGGCAGCCCCAGCATTTT. The full variable domain, its missing parts supplied by reference TRBV28 and TRBJ1-5, is DVKVTQSSRYLVKRTGEKVFLECVQDMDHENMFWYRQDPGLGLRLIYFSYDVKMKEKGDIPEGYSVSREKKERFSLILESASTNQTSMYLCASSSPRAPLRQPQHFGDGTRLSIL.

As regards this clonotype: One base away lies a much larger clone, so this may be a sequencing read error. In DNA form, the CDR3 reads TGTGCCATCAGTGAGTCGCGGCAGGGAGATAATTGCGGCTACACCTTC. It codes for CAISESRQGDNCGYTF. The V call is TRBV10-3, the J call TRBJ1-2; D possibly corresponds to TRBD1 (5 bases). The CDR3 length is 16 residues. Germline values: CDR1 ENHRY, CDR2 SYGVKD. V was trimmed by 0 bases and J by 8 bases, leaving 19 bases between them.

Points on this clonotype: A far larger clone is just one base off, so this is likely a read error. The rearrangement joins TRBV6-1 to TRBJ1-1; TRBD1 matches 7 bases. Germline V CDR1 and CDR2: MNHNS, SASEGT. This CDR3 is built from 13 residues. J lost 3 bases, V lost 10 bases, and 8 bases had no gene match. In nucleotides, the CDR3 is TGTGCCACCCTCGACAGGGCTGACACTGAAGCTTTCTTT. It encodes CATLDRADTEAFF.